The rows below give T cell receptor beta chains drawn from one sample of a study of blood T cell repertoires in COVID-19. The assay was immunoSEQ multiplex PCR, and TCRdb's table has in-frame clones only and misses some. The repertoire holds about 120,000 clones, around 90% seen once, with 0.75% to 0.9% in the top ten. Sequencing was done on a sample of peripheral blood. These receptors all stem from a woman aged 45-65 years with active or convalescent COVID-19. Each CDR3 is given with its conserved first and last residue. A D gene is named only where the DNA matches it firmly. Clone size, where shown, is once, few, many, or a class for clones that have expanded.

v_call,j_call,clone_size,d_call,cdr3_aa,cdr3_nt
TRBV10-2,TRBJ2-3,NA,NA,CASSDERERSDTQYF,TGCGCCAGCAGTGACGAGAGGGAACGCTCAGATACGCAGTATTTT
TRBV2,TRBJ2-5,NA,TRBD2,CASRGLAGGQETQYF,TGTGCCAGCAGGGGACTAGCGGGAGGTCAAGAGACCCAGTACTTC
TRBV9,TRBJ1-6,once,NA,CASSVGEVNSPLHF,TGTGCCAGCAGCGTCGGTGAGGTAAATTCACCCCTCCACTTT
TRBV11-3,TRBJ2-1,NA,TRBD2,CASSAGLAGDSEQFF,TGTGCCAGCAGCGCCGGACTAGCGGGGGACTCCGAGCAGTTCTTC
TRBV4-1,TRBJ2-3,NA,TRBD1,CASSRGPHTDTQYF,TGCGCCAGTAGCAGGGGGCCCCACACAGATACGCAGTATTTT
TRBV5-1,TRBJ2-5,NA,TRBD2,CASSHHSGLAGASQETQYF,TGCGCCAGCAGCCACCACTCCGGACTAGCGGGTGCATCTCAAGAGACCCAGTACTTC
TRBV5-6,TRBJ1-6,NA,TRBD1,CASSLGTGDYNSPLHF,TGTGCCAGCAGCTTGGGGACAGGTGATTATAATTCACCCCTCCACTTT
TRBV5-1,TRBJ1-2,NA,NA,CASSARGRLDGYTF,TGCGCCAGCAGCGCACGGGGAAGGCTGGATGGCTACACCTTC
TRBV30,TRBJ1-6,NA,NA,CAWNEPRQVYNSPLHF,TGTGCCTGGAATGAACCTCGACAGGTCTATAATTCACCCCTCCACTTT
TRBV7-2,TRBJ2-5,NA,TRBD2,CASSFDVPSGIGTQYF,TGTGCCAGCAGCTTCGATGTGCCTAGCGGGATCGGGACCCAGTACTTC
TRBV11-3,TRBJ2-7,NA,NA,CASSYKGGAYEQYF,TGTGCCAGCAGTTACAAGGGAGGAGCCTACGAGCAGTACTTC
TRBV15,TRBJ2-5,NA,NA,CATSRVGGIETQYF,TGTGCCACCTCCCGAGTAGGGGGAATAGAGACCCAGTACTTC
TRBV10-3,TRBJ1-1,NA,TRBD1,CAISGGQGATEAFF,TGTGCCATCAGTGGGGGACAGGGGGCCACTGAAGCTTTCTTT